The 14 T cell receptor beta chains below come from one sample, sequenced in a study of T cell changes during pregnancy in multiple sclerosis. Measured with immunoSEQ multiplex PCR; TCRdb has only the in-frame clones, and not every one. The table has about 52,000 clones, over 85% seen once. The sequenced sample was CD4+ T cells from peripheral blood mononuclear cells, obtained before pregnancy. These receptor sequences come from a female donor with multiple sclerosis, enrolled in a pregnancy study.

The chain is built from TRBV10-2 and TRBJ1-1; no clear D. With 6 bases removed from V and 1 base from J, the gap between germline ends came to 15 bases. This CDR3 spans 15 amino acids. Looked up from germline, CDR1 is WSHSY and CDR2 is SAAADI. The CDR3: CASRYQGGGNTEAFF. The CDR3, as DNA: TGCGCCAGCAGGTACCAAGGTGGAGGGAACACTGAAGCTTTCTTT.

This chain joins TRBV4-1 and TRBJ2-7; D might be TRBD1 (6 bases). The V end lost 6 bases, the J end lost 1 base, and 10 bases lay between the germline ends. This CDR3 spans 13 amino acids. Germline CDR1 and CDR2: MGHRA and YSYEKL. The CDR3 is CASRGAPSYEQYF. The CDR3, as DNA: TGCGCCAGCAGGGGGGCCCCTTCCTACGAGCAGTACTTC.

The chain couples TRBV6-5 to TRBJ2-5; 13 bases fit TRBD2. Germline assignment: CDR1 MNHEY and CDR2 SVGAGI. The trim removed 2 bases at V and 4 bases at J, leaving 4 bases unmatched. The CDR3 sequence is 16 residues long. CDR3 sequence reads: CASSYRTSGSRETQYF. CDR3 sequence (DNA): TGTGCCAGCAGTTACCGGACTAGCGGGAGTAGAGAGACCCAGTACTTC.

The V call is TRBV12-2, the J call TRBJ2-7; the table's D gene call, TRBD2, was not cross checked with the DNA. TRBV12-2 is a recognized pseudogene. The CDR3 runs to 15 residues. The CDR3 DNA sequence: TGTGCAAGTCGCTTGACGCGGGAGAGGTCCTACGAGCAGTACTTC. Its translation: CASRLTRERSYEQYF.

The chain carries TRBV30 and TRBJ2-7, with D perhaps matching TRBD2 (6 bases). The V gene's germline CDR1 is GTSNPN and CDR2 SVGIG (reference sequence). The germline V and J ends were trimmed by 3 bases and 5 bases, with 17 bases remaining between them. CDR3 length equals 14 residues. The CDR3: CAWRRGPGGNEQYF. DNA of the CDR3: TGTGCCTGGAGGCGGGGCCCTGGAGGGAACGAGCAGTACTTC.

The CDR3 reads CASSVENSGGTDTQYF. As DNA, the CDR3 is TGTGCCAGCAGCGTAGAGAATAGCGGGGGCACAGATACGCAGTATTTT. The J gene is TRBJ2-3, the V gene TRBV9, with TRBD2 identical over 8 bases. With 0 bases clipped from V and 1 base from J, the junction kept 4 bases outside the gene matches. CDR1 and CDR2 from the germline V gene are SGDLS and YYNGEE. This CDR3 spans 16 amino acids.

V and J are TRBV27 and TRBJ2-2, with 8 bases that match TRBD2. The CDR3 runs to 15 residues. Germline trimming cut 3 bases from V and 4 bases from J; bases unmatched to any gene: 4. Germline V gene lookup returns CDR1 MNHEY and CDR2 SMNVEV (reference sequence). CDR3 bases: TGTGCCAGCAGTTTGTTAGCGGGAATCACCGGGGAGCTGTTTTTT. Translated, it gives CASSLLAGITGELFF.

The chain joins TRBV28 to TRBJ2-3; 7 bases fit TRBD2. This CDR3 is 16 amino acids long. The V segment lost 5 bases and the J segment 2 bases; nucleotides outside the gene matches: 10. Germline loops: CDR1 MDHEN, CDR2 SYDVKM. The CDR3 loop reads CASSVSGQSYTDTQYF. CDR3 DNA sequence: TGTGCCAGCAGTGTTAGCGGGCAGTCCTACACAGATACGCAGTATTTT.

The rearrangement uses TRBV5-1 and TRBJ2-1; TRBD2 might be the D (5 bases). The CDR3 is 14 residues long. CDR1 SGHRS and CDR2 YFSETQ come from the germline V gene. V lost 0 bases and J 6 bases, leaving 10 bases between the germline ends. CDR3 region: CASSLGWAGNEQFF. DNA for the CDR3: TGCGCCAGCAGCTTGGGGTGGGCGGGCAATGAGCAGTTCTTC.

The chain uses TRBV5-4 and TRBJ2-3, with 7 bases lining up with TRBD2. V lost 4 bases, J lost 2 bases, and 13 bases stayed unmatched. Germline V gene sequence: CDR1 SGHNT, CDR2 YYREEE (reference sequence). The CDR3 is made up of 17 amino acids. The CDR3, as DNA: TGTGCCAGCAGCCAAAATAGCGGGTTCCCCTCCACAGATACGCAGTATTTT. Protein sequence: CASSQNSGFPSTDTQYF.

This chain links TRBV10-1 with TRBJ2-7; TRBD2 aligns across 7 bases. Per germline, CDR1 WNHNN and CDR2 SYGVQD (reference sequence). The length of the CDR3 is 15 residues. Unmatched junction bases numbered 10, after V lost 1 base and J lost 7 bases. Here the CDR3 reads CASSEWVSGPGEQYF. The CDR3 region has the DNA TGCGCCAGCAGTGAGTGGGTTAGCGGGCCGGGGGAGCAGTACTTC.

For this clone: This specimen includes other DNA sequences encoding the same CDR3. The chain uses TRBV19 and TRBJ1-5; 7 positions agree with TRBD1. CDR1 is LNHDA, CDR2 SQIVND, per germline (reference sequence). V shed 1 base and J 7 bases; nucleotides not matched to a gene: 4. CDR3 length equals 14 residues. CDR3 sequence (DNA): TGTGCCAGTAGTATAGGGACAGGTGGACAGCCCCAGCATTTT. Its translation is CASSIGTGGQPQHF.

The chain employs TRBV2 and TRBJ1-2, with 12 bases fitting TRBD1. From germline, CDR1 is SNHLY and CDR2 FYNNEI. The V gene end was trimmed by 6 bases and the J gene end by 4 bases; junction bases not matched to a gene: 9. The CDR3 is 16 amino acids. CDR3 sequence (DNA): TGTGCCAGCAGCCCGGGGGGGACAGGGGGCTCCTATGGCTACACCTTC. Residues: CASSPGGTGGSYGYTF.

The chain uses TRBV10-3 and TRBJ2-3, with 14 bases that match TRBD2. Germline V lookup: CDR1 ENHRY, CDR2 SYGVKD. The CDR3 is made up of 21 amino acids. J was trimmed by 4 bases and V by 2 bases; bases with no gene match: 17. The CDR3 protein is CAISEVSGLAGGRTTPDTQYF. Here the CDR3 DNA reads TGTGCCATCAGTGAGGTGTCAGGACTAGCGGGAGGACGGACGACCCCAGATACGCAGTATTTT.